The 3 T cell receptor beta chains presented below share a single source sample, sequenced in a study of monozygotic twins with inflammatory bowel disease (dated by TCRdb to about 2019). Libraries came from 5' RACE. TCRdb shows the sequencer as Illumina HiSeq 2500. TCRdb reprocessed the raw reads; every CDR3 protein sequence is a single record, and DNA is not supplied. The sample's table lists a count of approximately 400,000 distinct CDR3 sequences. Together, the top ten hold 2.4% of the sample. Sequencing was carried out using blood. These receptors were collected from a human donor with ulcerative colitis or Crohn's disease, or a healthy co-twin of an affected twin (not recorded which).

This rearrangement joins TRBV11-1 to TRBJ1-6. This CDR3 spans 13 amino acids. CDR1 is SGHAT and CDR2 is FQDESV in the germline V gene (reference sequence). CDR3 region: CASSSALNSPLHF.

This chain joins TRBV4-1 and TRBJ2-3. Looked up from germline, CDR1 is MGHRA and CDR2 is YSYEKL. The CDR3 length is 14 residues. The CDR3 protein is CASSQDPNTDTQYF.

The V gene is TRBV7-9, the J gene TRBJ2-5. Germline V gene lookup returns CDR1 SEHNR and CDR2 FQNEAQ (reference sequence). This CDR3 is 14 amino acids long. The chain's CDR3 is CASSPQPIGETQYF.